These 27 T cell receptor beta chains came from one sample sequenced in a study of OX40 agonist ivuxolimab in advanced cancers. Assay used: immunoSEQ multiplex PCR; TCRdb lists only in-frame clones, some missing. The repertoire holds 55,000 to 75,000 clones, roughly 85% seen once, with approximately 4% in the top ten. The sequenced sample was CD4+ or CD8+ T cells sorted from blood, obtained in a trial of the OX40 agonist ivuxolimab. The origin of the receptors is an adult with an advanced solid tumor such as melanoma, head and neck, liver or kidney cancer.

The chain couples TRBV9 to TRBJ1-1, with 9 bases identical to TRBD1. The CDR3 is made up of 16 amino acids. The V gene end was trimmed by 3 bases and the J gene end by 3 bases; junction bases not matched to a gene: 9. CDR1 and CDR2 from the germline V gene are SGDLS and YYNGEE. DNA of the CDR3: TGTGCCAGCAGCGCTACAGGGGGCTGGAGGGACACTGAAGCTTTCTTT. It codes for CASSATGGWRDTEAFF.

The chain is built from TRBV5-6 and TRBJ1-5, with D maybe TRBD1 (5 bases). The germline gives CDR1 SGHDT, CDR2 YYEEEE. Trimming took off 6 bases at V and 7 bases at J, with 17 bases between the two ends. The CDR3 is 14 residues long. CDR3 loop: CASTQGGEGQPQHF. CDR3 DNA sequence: TGTGCCAGCACCCAAGGAGGGGAAGGGCAGCCCCAGCATTTT. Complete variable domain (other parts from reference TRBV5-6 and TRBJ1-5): DAGVTQSPTHLIKTRGQQVTLRCSPKSGHDTVSWYQQALGQGPQFIFQYYEEEERQRGNFPDRFSGHQFPNYSSELNVNALLLGDSALYLCASTQGGEGQPQHFGDGTRLSIL.

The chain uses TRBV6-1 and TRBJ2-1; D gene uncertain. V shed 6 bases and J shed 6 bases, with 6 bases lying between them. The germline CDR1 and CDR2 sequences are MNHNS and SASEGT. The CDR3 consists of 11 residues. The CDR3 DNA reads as TGTGCCAGCAGCGCCAGCAATGAGCAGTTCTTC. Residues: CASSASNEQFF.

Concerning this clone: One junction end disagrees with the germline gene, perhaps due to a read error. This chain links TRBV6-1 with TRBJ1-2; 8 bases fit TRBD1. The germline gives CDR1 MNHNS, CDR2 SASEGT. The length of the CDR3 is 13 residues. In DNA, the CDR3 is TGTGCCAGCAGTCCGACAGGGGATTATGACTACACCTTC. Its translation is CASSPTGDYDYTF.

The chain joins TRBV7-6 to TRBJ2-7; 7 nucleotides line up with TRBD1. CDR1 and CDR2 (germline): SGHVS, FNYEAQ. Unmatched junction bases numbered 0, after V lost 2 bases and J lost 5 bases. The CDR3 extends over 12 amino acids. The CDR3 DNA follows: TGTGCCAGCAGCTTAACAGGGGACGAGCAGTACTTC. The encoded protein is CASSLTGDEQYF. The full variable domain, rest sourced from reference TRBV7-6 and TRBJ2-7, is GAGVSQSPRYKVTKRGQDVALRCDPISGHVSLYWYRQALGQGPEFLTYFNYEAQQDKSGLPNDRFSAERPEGSISTLTIQRTEQRDSAMYRCASSLTGDEQYFGPGTRLTVT.

CDR3 sequence: CASSLGGDSPLHF. The CDR3 coding sequence is TGCGCCAGCAGCTTGGGGGGGGATTCACCCCTCCACTTT. The V and J genes are TRBV5-1 and TRBJ1-6; weak D call: TRBD1 (5 bases). This CDR3 is built from 13 residues. Germline-derived CDR1 and CDR2 are SGHRS and YFSETQ. V dropped 0 bases and J dropped 8 bases, with 6 bases sitting between them.

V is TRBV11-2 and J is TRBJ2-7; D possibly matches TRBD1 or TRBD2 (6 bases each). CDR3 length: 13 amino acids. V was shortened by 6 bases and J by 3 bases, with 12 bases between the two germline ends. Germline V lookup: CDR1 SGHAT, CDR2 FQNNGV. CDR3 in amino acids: CASSYGGLYEQYF. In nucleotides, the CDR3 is TGTGCCAGCAGTTATGGGGGGCTCTACGAGCAGTACTTC.

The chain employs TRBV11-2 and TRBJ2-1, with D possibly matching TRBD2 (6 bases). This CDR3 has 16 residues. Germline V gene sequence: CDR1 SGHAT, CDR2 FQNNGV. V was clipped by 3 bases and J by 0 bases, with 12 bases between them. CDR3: CASSFSGFSSYNEQFF. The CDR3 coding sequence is TGTGCCAGCAGCTTTAGCGGATTCAGCTCCTACAATGAGCAGTTCTTC.

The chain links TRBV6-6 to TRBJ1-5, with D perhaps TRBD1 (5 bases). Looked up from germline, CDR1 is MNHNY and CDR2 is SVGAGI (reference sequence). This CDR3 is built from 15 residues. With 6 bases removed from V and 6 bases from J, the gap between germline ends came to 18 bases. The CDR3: CASRLLLQGGQPQHF. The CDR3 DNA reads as TGTGCCAGCAGGCTCCTTCTCCAGGGTGGTCAGCCCCAGCATTTT.

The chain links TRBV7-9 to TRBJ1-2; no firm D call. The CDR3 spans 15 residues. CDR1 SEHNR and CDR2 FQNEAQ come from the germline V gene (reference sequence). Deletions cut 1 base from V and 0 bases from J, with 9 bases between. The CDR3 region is CASSLVQKANYGYTF. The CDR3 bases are TGTGCCAGCAGCTTAGTTCAGAAAGCTAACTATGGCTACACCTTC.

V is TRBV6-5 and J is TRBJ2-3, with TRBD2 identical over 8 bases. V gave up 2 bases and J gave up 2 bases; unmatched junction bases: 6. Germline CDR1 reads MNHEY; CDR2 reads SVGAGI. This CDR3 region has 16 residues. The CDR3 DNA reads TGTGCCAGCAGTTACCTCCGGGAGGGCCTCACAGATACGCAGTATTTT. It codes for CASSYLREGLTDTQYF.

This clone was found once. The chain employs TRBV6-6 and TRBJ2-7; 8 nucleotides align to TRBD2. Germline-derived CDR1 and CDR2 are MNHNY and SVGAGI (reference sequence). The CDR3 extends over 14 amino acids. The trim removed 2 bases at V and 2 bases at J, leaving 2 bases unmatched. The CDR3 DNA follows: TGTGCCAGCAGTTACGAGCGGGGGCCCTACGAGCAGTACTTC. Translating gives CASSYERGPYEQYF.

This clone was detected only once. CDR3 DNA: TGCGCCAGCAGTACACAGGGAGGAGGGACTGAAGCTTTCTTT. It encodes CASSTQGGGTEAFF. The chain combines TRBV5-1 with TRBJ1-1; D is perhaps TRBD1 (6 bases). There are 14 residues in the CDR3. Trimming left V 5 bases short and J 5 bases short, with 16 bases between. Germline V lookup: CDR1 SGHRS, CDR2 YFSETQ.

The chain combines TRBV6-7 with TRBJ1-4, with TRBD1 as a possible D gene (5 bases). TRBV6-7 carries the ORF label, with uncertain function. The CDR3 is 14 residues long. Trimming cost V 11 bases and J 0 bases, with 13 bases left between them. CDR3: CAAGPGATNEKLFF. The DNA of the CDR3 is TGTGCCGCGGGGCCGGGAGCAACTAATGAAAAACTGTTTTTT.

CDR3: CASRRDREVQFTYNEQFF. In DNA, the CDR3 is TGTGCCAGCAGGCGGGACAGGGAGGTTCAGTTCACCTACAATGAGCAGTTCTTC. This chain links TRBV6-7 with TRBJ2-1; 9 nucleotides line up with TRBD1. TRBV6-7 is an ORF; its function is uncertain. The ends lost 6 bases at V and 2 bases at J; junction bases unmatched: 14. This CDR3 is built from 18 residues.

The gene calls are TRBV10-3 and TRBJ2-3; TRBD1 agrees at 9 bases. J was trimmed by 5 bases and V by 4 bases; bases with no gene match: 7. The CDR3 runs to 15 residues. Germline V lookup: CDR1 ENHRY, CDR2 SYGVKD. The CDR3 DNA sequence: TGTGCCATCAGTGCTGCCGGGACAGGGAGAGATACGCAGTATTTT. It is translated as CAISAAGTGRDTQYF.

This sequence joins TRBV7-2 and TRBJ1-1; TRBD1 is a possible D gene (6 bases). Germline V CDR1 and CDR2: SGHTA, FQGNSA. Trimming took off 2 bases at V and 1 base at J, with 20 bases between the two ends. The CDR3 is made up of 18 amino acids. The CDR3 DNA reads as TGTGCCAGCAGCTTATATGGGGGGGCAAACATTCGGAACACTGAAGCTTTCTTT. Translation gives CASSLYGGANIRNTEAFF.

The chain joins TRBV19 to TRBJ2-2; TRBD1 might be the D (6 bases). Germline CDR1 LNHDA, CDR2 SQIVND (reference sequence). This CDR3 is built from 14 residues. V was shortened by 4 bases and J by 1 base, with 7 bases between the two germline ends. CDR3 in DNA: TGTGCCAGTAGTAAGGGACAGAACACCGGGGAGCTGTTTTTT. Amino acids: CASSKGQNTGELFF.

The CDR3, as DNA: TGTGCCAGCAGCGTAGTCGGCTCCGCAACCGGGGAGCTGTTTTTT. This translates into CASSVVGSATGELFF. The V call is TRBV9, the J call TRBJ2-2, with no clear D. This CDR3 is 15 amino acids long. V shed 0 bases and J shed 5 bases, with 11 bases lying between them. Germline lookup yields CDR1 SGDLS and CDR2 YYNGEE.

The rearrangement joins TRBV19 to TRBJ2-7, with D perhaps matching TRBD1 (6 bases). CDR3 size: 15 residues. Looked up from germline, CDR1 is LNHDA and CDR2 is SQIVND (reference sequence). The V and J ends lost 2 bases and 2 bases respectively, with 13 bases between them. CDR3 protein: CASSIKVGGAYEQYF. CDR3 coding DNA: TGTGCCAGTAGTATAAAGGTAGGGGGAGCCTACGAGCAGTACTTC.

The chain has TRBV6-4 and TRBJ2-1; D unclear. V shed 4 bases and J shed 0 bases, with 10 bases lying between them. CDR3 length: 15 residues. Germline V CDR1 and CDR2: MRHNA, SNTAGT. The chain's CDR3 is CASSATGPSYNEQFF. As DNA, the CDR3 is TGTGCCAGCAGTGCGACGGGCCCCTCCTACAATGAGCAGTTCTTC.

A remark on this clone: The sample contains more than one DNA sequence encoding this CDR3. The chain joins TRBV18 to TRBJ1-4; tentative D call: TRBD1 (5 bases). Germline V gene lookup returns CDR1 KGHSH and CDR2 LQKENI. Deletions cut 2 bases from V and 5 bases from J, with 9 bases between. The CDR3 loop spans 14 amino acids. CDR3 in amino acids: CASSPGATNEKLFF. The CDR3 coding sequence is TGTGCCAGCTCACCAGGGGCGACGAATGAAAAACTGTTTTTT.

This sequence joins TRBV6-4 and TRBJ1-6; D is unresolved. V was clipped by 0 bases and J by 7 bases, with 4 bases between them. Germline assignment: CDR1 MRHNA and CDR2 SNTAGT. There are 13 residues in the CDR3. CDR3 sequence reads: CASSDSRNSPLHF. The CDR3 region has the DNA TGTGCCAGCAGTGACTCCAGAAATTCACCCCTCCACTTT.

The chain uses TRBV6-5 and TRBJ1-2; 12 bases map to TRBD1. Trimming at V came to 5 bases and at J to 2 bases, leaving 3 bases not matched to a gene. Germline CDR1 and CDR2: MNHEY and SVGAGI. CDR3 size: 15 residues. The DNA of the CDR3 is TGTGCCAGCAGTACAGGGACAGGGGGCAACTATGGCTACACCTTC. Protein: CASSTGTGGNYGYTF.

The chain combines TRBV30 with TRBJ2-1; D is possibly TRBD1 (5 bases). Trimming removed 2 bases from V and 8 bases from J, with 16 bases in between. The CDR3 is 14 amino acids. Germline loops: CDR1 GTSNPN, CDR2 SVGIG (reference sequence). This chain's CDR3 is CAWSKFSGLDEQFF. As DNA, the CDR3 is TGTGCCTGGAGTAAGTTCTCAGGGTTAGATGAGCAGTTCTTC.

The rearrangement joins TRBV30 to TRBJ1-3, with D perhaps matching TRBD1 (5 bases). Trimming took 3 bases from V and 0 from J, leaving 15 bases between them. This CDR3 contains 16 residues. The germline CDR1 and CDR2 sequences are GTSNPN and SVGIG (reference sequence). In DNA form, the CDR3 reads TGTGCCTGGAGGGAAGGGGCCGGCCGCTCTGGAAACACCATATATTTT. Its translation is CAWREGAGRSGNTIYF.

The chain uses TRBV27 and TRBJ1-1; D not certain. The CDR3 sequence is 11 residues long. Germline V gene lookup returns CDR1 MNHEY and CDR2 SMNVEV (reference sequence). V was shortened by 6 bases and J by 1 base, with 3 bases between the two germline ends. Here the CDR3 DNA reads TGTGCCAGCAGAAAGAACACTGAAGCTTTCTTT. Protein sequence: CASRKNTEAFF.